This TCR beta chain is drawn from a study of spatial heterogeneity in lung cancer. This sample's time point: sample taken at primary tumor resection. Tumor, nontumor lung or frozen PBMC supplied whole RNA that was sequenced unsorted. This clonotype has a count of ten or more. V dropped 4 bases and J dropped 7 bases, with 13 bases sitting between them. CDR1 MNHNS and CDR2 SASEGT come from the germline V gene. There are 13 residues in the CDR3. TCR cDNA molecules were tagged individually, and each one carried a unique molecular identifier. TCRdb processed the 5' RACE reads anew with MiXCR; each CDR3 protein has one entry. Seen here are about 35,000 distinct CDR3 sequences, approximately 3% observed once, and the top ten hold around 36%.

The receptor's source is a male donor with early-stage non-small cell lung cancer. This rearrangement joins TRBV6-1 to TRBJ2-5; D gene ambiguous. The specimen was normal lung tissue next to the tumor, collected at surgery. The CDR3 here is CASSGDQAGTQYF. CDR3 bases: TGTGCCAGCAGTGGAGACCAGGCAGGGACCCAGTACTTC.